A selection of T cell receptor beta chains follows, all from one sample in a study of healthy donors' naive CD4 and CD8 T cells. TCRdb recomputed calls from the reads with MiXCR, one row per CDR3 protein. Of about 180,000 distinct CDR3 sequences listed, 65% to 75% are singletons. What was sequenced was naive CD4+ and CD8+ T cells sorted from blood, pooled from several donors. These TCRs come from a pool of human donors in good health; the sample pools cells from several healthy donors. CDR3s leave out the opening cysteine and the closing phenylalanine or tryptophan. D genes are given only for firm matches. Size tells how often a clone was seen (once, few, many) or the class of an expanded clone, and some rows leave it out.

V gene | D gene | clone size | CDR3 protein
TRBV14 | - | once | ASSQVNSYNEQF
TRBV15 | - | - | ATSSRGSLYGYT
TRBV21-1 | - | - | ASSKARDTAYEQY
TRBV30 | TRBD1 | - | AWSFTGTAHGYT
TRBV12-3/TRBV12-4 | - | - | ASTFLAPGLNTQY
TRBV29-1 | - | - | SVDSSGANVLT
TRBV29-1 | TRBD2 | - | SVVGGIDTDTQY
TRBV29-1 | TRBD1 | - | SVVPGQGGETQY
TRBV19 | - | - | ASSILVAANTGELF
TRBV29-1 | TRBD1 | few | SAMTGINQPQH
TRBV5-4 | TRBD1 | few | ASSLSMRTGDAKNIQY
TRBV12-3/TRBV12-4 | - | - | ASSPLGGGGGTEAF
TRBV29-1 | - | - | SVEIAGNQPQH
TRBV6-2/TRBV6-3 | TRBD1 | - | ASSYSDRVIIEQY
TRBV7-9 | - | - | ASGLSFGPRETQY
TRBV29-1 | - | - | SVVPRVSIGTEAF
TRBV15 | TRBD1 | - | ATSIRTGSSYEQY
TRBV29-1 | - | once | SAGEQPFEQY
TRBV6-5 | - | few | ASSYSRVAQETQY
TRBV29-1 | TRBD1 | few | SVDTGGPYGYT
TRBV5-6 | - | - | ASSLEEDNTGELF
TRBV27 | - | few | ASRTAGSGNTIY
TRBV6-5 | - | - | ASSSWQGGTEAF
TRBV29-1 | TRBD1 | - | SVGDRGRAYNEQF
TRBV29-1 | TRBD2 | - | SVEDLGTSNEQY
TRBV5-1 | TRBD2 | - | ASSELARETQY
TRBV27 | TRBD2 | - | ASSSRDYLNYEQY
TRBV15 | - | - | ATSRGLEYEQY
TRBV5-6 | - | - | ASSPMGGGYT
TRBV6-1 | - | - | ASSVARHTDTQY
TRBV6-2/TRBV6-3 | TRBD1 | - | ASSTPPGQGASDTQY
TRBV12-3/TRBV12-4 | - | - | ASGDLEETQY
TRBV29-1 | - | - | SVESGDTQY
TRBV4-3 | - | - | ASSQDGRAGYGYT
TRBV30 | TRBD1 | - | AWILRGQGPNSPLH
TRBV20-1 | - | once | SVWAVNLGEQY
TRBV30 | - | - | AWSVGLGSGGTEAF
TRBV19 | TRBD2 | - | ASSKVPSGSYEQY
TRBV6-5 | - | few | AGSYSSGANVLT
TRBV19 | TRBD1 | - | ASSMDRVNEQF
TRBV27 | TRBD2 | once | ASSSPGASGTSYEQY
TRBV29-1 | TRBD2 | - | SAGLAGNEQY
TRBV29-1 | - | - | SALKNTEAF
TRBV12-3/TRBV12-4 | - | few | ASRANREYQPQH
TRBV27 | TRBD1 | - | ASSLWTGHTEAF
TRBV20-1 | - | - | SAPFDGAGEQY
TRBV12-3/TRBV12-4 | - | once | ATKTGGTQETQY
TRBV5-1 | - | - | ASSLNSRNSPLH
TRBV19 | - | few | ASSPAWTESSEAF
TRBV29-1 | - | - | SVVRGGTDTQY
TRBV6-5 | - | - | ATTGTTYNEQF
TRBV19 | - | - | ASSIGQNQPQH
TRBV11-2 | - | - | ASSLMSRPNTDTQY
TRBV29-1 | - | - | SPKLEGNIQY
TRBV29-1 | - | once | SADVAADAAF